This entry is about one T cell receptor (beta chain). This entry is derived from a study of blood T cell repertoires in COVID-19. Study information: Samples came from the United States, Italy and Spain, spanning acute and convalescent COVID-19. PBMCs, B-cell-depleted T cells, or T cells provided the cDNA or gDNA that made up the material.

Per the study methods: Amplification of reference gene primers provided the estimated nucleated cell counts. TCRdb's table, derived via immunoSEQ multiplex PCR, lists solely in-frame clones and lacks some. V and J calls plus clone size are reproduced from that table; the DNA served to infer D and trimming. The repertoire consists of roughly 78,000 clones, with 75% to 90% occurring once and the leading ten covering just under 0.6%. Germline loops: CDR1 SGDLS, CDR2 YYNGEE. Deletions cut 2 bases from V and 6 bases from J, with 14 bases between. The length of the CDR3 is 14 residues. The J gene is TRBJ1-2, the V gene TRBV9; D possibly corresponds to TRBD1 (5 bases). The specimen sequenced was peripheral blood. This receptor was identified in a man aged 55 to 70 with acute or convalescent COVID-19. CDR3 sequence reads: CASSVSGGFNGYTF. The DNA for the CDR3 is TGTGCCAGCAGCGTGTCCGGGGGTTTTAATGGCTACACCTTC.